Below are 26 T cell receptor beta chains sequenced from a single sample in a study of CD8 T cells in ankylosing spondylitis. TCRdb processed the 5' RACE reads anew with MiXCR; each CDR3 protein has one entry. Of about 92,000 distinct CDR3 sequences in the sample, approximately 9% were seen once. Specimen: blood, either unsorted or a sorted T cell fraction (not recorded which). The receptors shown here come from a male donor with ankylosing spondylitis or in good health (not recorded which).

This clonotype was seen at least ten times. The chain couples TRBV12-3 or TRBV12-4 to TRBJ1-5; a weak D match, TRBD1 (5 bases). The CDR3 has 13 amino acids. The V end was cut by 6 bases, the J end by 9 bases, with 15 bases between. The CDR3 nucleotides read TGTGCCAGCAGGTTTACCACAGGCGCGCCCCAGCATTTT. It encodes CASRFTTGAPQHF.

There are many counts of this clonotype. V and J are TRBV7-3 and TRBJ1-1, with D uncertain. Trimming took off 0 bases at V and 0 bases at J, with 5 bases between the two ends. The CDR3 sequence is 14 residues long. Germline CDR1 is SGHTA and CDR2 is FQGTGA. In DNA, the CDR3 is TGTGCCAGCAGCTTAACAGCCATGAACACTGAAGCTTTCTTT. Encoded protein: CASSLTAMNTEAFF.

This clonotype has more than one count but fewer than ten. The rearrangement uses TRBV5-6 and TRBJ2-5; 8 nucleotides agree with TRBD1. The junction had 5 bases not matched to a gene; V was cut back by 3 bases and J by 4 bases. The CDR3 covers 14 residues. Per the germline V gene, CDR1 is SGHDT and CDR2 is YYEEEE. CDR3 bases: TGTGCCAGCAGCTACACAGGGGGAGGAGAGACCCAGTACTTC. Translation: CASSYTGGGETQYF. Full variable domain (outside the CDR3, taken from reference TRBV5-6 and TRBJ2-5): DAGVTQSPTHLIKTRGQQVTLRCSPKSGHDTVSWYQQALGQGPQFIFQYYEEEERQRGNFPDRFSGHQFPNYSSELNVNALLLGDSALYLCASSYTGGGETQYFGPGTRLLVL.

This clonotype was recorded many times. The genes are TRBV9 and TRBJ1-3, with 7 bases fitting TRBD1. Germline V gene lookup returns CDR1 SGDLS and CDR2 YYNGEE. The CDR3 extends over 17 amino acids. With V trimmed by 3 bases and J by 1 base, 10 bases remained unmatched. CDR3 sequence reads: CASSASDRNPSGNTIYF. The CDR3 DNA sequence: TGTGCCAGCAGCGCATCGGACAGGAACCCATCTGGAAACACCATATATTTT.

This clonotype was seen many times. This chain links TRBV7-2 with TRBJ1-6; the D gene is possibly TRBD1 (5 bases). The germline CDR1 and CDR2 sequences are SGHTA and FQGNSA. Trimming stripped 2 bases from V and 6 bases from J, with 11 bases between. The CDR3 covers 15 residues. CDR3 in DNA: TGTGCCAGCAGCTTAATGCAGGGTGGTAATTCACCCCTCCACTTT. Its protein product is CASSLMQGGNSPLHF.

This clonotype was seen many times. The rearrangement links TRBV12-3 or TRBV12-4 to TRBJ2-5; TRBD1 matches at 7 bases. This CDR3 region has 16 residues. Germline trimming cut 6 bases from V and 4 bases from J; bases unmatched to any gene: 14. The chain's CDR3 is CASSSRDRDTRETQYF. Written as DNA, the CDR3 is TGTGCCAGCAGCTCCCGGGACAGAGATACGCGAGAGACCCAGTACTTC.

In its sample, this clonotype was seen many times. The V gene is TRBV20-1, the J gene TRBJ2-7, with D uncertain. Germline V gene data show CDR1 as DFQATT and CDR2 as SNEGSKA (reference sequence). The CDR3 has 12 amino acids. V shed 6 bases and J shed 0 bases, with 9 bases lying between them. CDR3 in amino acids: CSATQISYEQYF. For the CDR3, the DNA is TGCAGTGCGACACAGATCTCCTACGAGCAGTACTTC.

This clonotype was counted ten times or more. The chain links TRBV9 to TRBJ2-1; 11 nucleotides align to TRBD2. The germline gives CDR1 SGDLS, CDR2 YYNGEE. The length of the CDR3 is 18 residues. V lost 0 bases and J lost 0; bases outside the gene matches: 5. The CDR3 loop reads CASSVGSGGVSSYNEQFF. The CDR3 DNA reads TGTGCCAGCAGCGTAGGTAGCGGGGGGGTAAGCTCCTACAATGAGCAGTTCTTC.

This clonotype was detected ten times or more. This chain joins TRBV10-3 and TRBJ1-3, with no clear D. Germline V CDR1 and CDR2: ENHRY, SYGVKD. This CDR3 comprises 14 residues. V was shortened by 4 bases and J by 2 bases, with 9 bases between the two germline ends. This CDR3 reads CAISVGVAGNTIYF. The CDR3 DNA is TGTGCCATCAGTGTTGGGGTCGCTGGAAACACCATATATTTT.

With respect to this clonotype: The junction does not match germline at one end; this may be a read error. The chain uses TRBV7-3 and TRBJ2-7, with D tentatively TRBD2 (6 bases). CDR3 length: 13 amino acids. The V gene's germline CDR1 is SGHTA and CDR2 FQGTGA. CDR3 region: CASSSLGGYAQYF. As DNA, the CDR3 is TGTGCCAGCAGCTCACTCGGGGGATACGCGCAGTACTTC.

The table lists this clonotype with many counts. This chain connects TRBV5-1 to TRBJ2-3; 8 positions match TRBD2. Per the germline V gene, CDR1 is SGHRS and CDR2 is YFSETQ. V was pared by 5 bases and J by 8 bases, with 13 bases of the junction left unmatched. The CDR3 is 15 residues long. CDR3: CASRPGRGGPRTQYF. CDR3 nucleotide sequence: TGCGCCAGCAGACCTGGACGGGGGGGGCCACGTACGCAGTATTTT.

This chain connects TRBV5-5 to TRBJ2-5; TRBD1 might be the D (6 bases). Trimming pared 4 bases from V and 1 base from J, leaving 17 bases between. The CDR3 runs 16 residues. CDR1 is SGHKS, CDR2 YYEKEE, per germline (reference sequence). CDR3 nucleotide sequence: TGTGCCAGCAGCGCGCCAAGGACAGCCCCCCAAGAGACCCAGTACTTC. Translating it yields CASSAPRTAPQETQYF.

This clonotype was recorded at least ten times. The chain has TRBV12-3 or TRBV12-4 and TRBJ2-3; D possibly corresponds to TRBD1 (5 bases). The CDR3 covers 15 residues. V shed 5 bases and J shed 1 base, with 13 bases lying between them. The CDR3: CASSPRWGGTDTQYF. The DNA for the CDR3 is TGTGCCAGCAGTCCGAGATGGGGCGGCACAGATACGCAGTATTTT.

This clonotype appeared many times. CDR3 amino acids: CASTPIRPDRANYGYTF. DNA of the CDR3: TGTGCCAGCACCCCGATTCGTCCGGACAGGGCTAACTATGGCTACACCTTC. The chain has TRBV27 and TRBJ1-2, with 8 nucleotides matching TRBD1. Germline-derived CDR1 and CDR2 are MNHEY and SMNVEV (reference sequence). V trimming: 7 bases; J trimming: 0 bases; junction bases outside the gene matches: 13. CDR3 length equals 17 residues.

This clonotype occurred many times. This chain uses TRBV4-2 with TRBJ2-5, with TRBD1 matching 7 bases. This CDR3 is 14 amino acids long. Germline-derived CDR1 and CDR2 are LGHNA and YNFKEQ. With V trimmed by 4 bases and J by 4 bases, 6 bases remained unmatched. The CDR3 protein is CASSRDSSGETQYF. In DNA, the CDR3 is TGTGCCAGCAGCCGGGACAGTAGTGGAGAGACCCAGTACTTC.

This clonotype was observed at least ten times. The rearrangement joins TRBV12-3 or TRBV12-4 to TRBJ2-7, with 13 bases that match TRBD2. The CDR3 runs 15 residues. V lost 5 bases, J lost 2 bases, and 3 bases stayed unmatched. The CDR3 here is CASSLGLAGAYEQYF. The DNA of the CDR3 is TGTGCCAGCAGTCTCGGACTAGCGGGGGCCTACGAGCAGTACTTC.

There are many counts of this clonotype. J is TRBJ1-4 and V is TRBV7-2; D is uncertain. Between the trimmed V and J ends, which lost 3 bases and 4 bases, there was a span of 3 bases. Germline loops: CDR1 SGHTA, CDR2 FQGNSA. The CDR3 contains 12 residues. The CDR3 bases are TGTGCCAGCAGCTTCTATAATGAAAAACTGTTTTTT. This gives the protein CASSFYNEKLFF.

This clonotype was seen ten or more times. The chain has TRBV5-1 and TRBJ2-6; D gene uncertain. This CDR3 has 16 residues. The germline gives CDR1 SGHRS, CDR2 YFSETQ. V was trimmed by 0 bases and J by 0 bases, leaving 7 bases between them. The CDR3 DNA reads as TGCGCCAGCAGCTTGGTAGCAGACTCTGGGGCCAACGTCCTGACTTTC. As protein: CASSLVADSGANVLTF.

In this sample, this clonotype turned up many times. The chain employs TRBV28 and TRBJ1-1; possibly TRBD1 for D (5 bases). Germline values: CDR1 MDHEN, CDR2 SYDVKM. Trimming cost V 5 bases and J 2 bases, with 12 bases left between them. The length of the CDR3 is 14 residues. CDR3 amino acids: CASSPPGPNTEAFF. CDR3 in DNA: TGTGCCAGCAGTCCGCCGGGGCCCAACACTGAAGCTTTCTTT.

V is TRBV7-9 and J is TRBJ2-5, with 8 bases fitting TRBD2. Germline CDR1 and CDR2: SEHNR and FQNEAQ (reference sequence). The CDR3 length is 14 residues. V shed 4 bases and J 14 bases; nucleotides not matched to a gene: 15. The DNA of the CDR3 is TGTGCCAGCAGCTCAACCCAAACCGGGACTAGAGGTTACTTC. This sequence encodes CASSSTQTGTRGYF.

This clonotype was seen repeatedly, ten times or more. The V call is TRBV2, the J call TRBJ2-4, with D possibly being TRBD1 (5 bases). V gave up 3 bases and J gave up 5 bases, with 8 bases separating them. The CDR3 sequence is 13 residues long. The germline V gene encodes CDR1 SNHLY and CDR2 FYNNEI. The CDR3 bases are TGTGCCAGCAGTGATCCCAGGGAAAACATTCAGTACTTC. Its protein product is CASSDPRENIQYF.

This clonotype has a handful of counts. This chain uses TRBV9 with TRBJ2-2, with 8 bases identical to TRBD2. After removal of 6 bases from V and 1 base from J, the junction contained 8 bases not matched to a gene. The CDR3 sequence is 16 residues long. The germline V gene encodes CDR1 SGDLS and CDR2 YYNGEE. CDR3 sequence: CASTRGGRQNTGELFF. CDR3 DNA: TGTGCCAGCACCCGGGGGGGACGACAGAACACCGGGGAGCTGTTTTTT.

This clonotype was seen repeatedly, ten times or more. The chain uses TRBV4-1 and TRBJ1-1; no definite D call. CDR1 and CDR2 from the germline V gene are MGHRA and YSYEKL. With 0 bases removed from V and 0 bases from J, the gap between germline ends came to 8 bases. This CDR3 region has 15 residues. The CDR3 DNA reads as TGCGCCAGCAGCCAAGACTCAGGTATGAACACTGAAGCTTTCTTT. Its protein is CASSQDSGMNTEAFF.

Many counts were recorded for this clonotype. The V call is TRBV15, the J call TRBJ1-5; D is unclear. This CDR3 has 16 amino acids. Per germline, CDR1 LNHNV and CDR2 YYDKDF (reference sequence). V was trimmed by 1 base and J by 2 bases, leaving 12 bases between them. CDR3 bases: TGTGCCACCAGCAGAGGAGGACTATGGGGCAATCAGCCCCAGCATTTT. Residues: CATSRGGLWGNQPQHF.

This clonotype was observed many times. The genes are TRBV10-3 and TRBJ2-3, with 9 bases aligning to TRBD2. Per the germline V gene, CDR1 is ENHRY and CDR2 is SYGVKD. V was pared by 6 bases and J by 2 bases, with 3 bases of the junction left unmatched. The CDR3 covers 14 residues. The CDR3 region has the DNA TGTGCCATCAGCTTAGCGGGGGCCACAGATACGCAGTATTTT. Translation: CAISLAGATDTQYF.

This clonotype was seen at least ten times. The rearrangement joins TRBV11-2 to TRBJ2-3; perhaps TRBD2 as D (6 bases). Between the trimmed V and J ends, which lost 0 bases and 4 bases, there was a span of 11 bases. CDR1 is SGHAT and CDR2 is FQNNGV in the germline V gene. This CDR3 has 15 residues. Written as DNA, the CDR3 is TGTGCCAGCAGCTTAGAGCGGGGAGGCGCAGATACGCAGTATTTT. It is translated as CASSLERGGADTQYF. The whole variable domain, remainder taken from reference TRBV11-2 and TRBJ2-3, is EAGVAQSPRYKIIEKRQSVAFWCNPISGHATLYWYQQILGQGPKLLIQFQNNGVVDDSQLPKDRFSAERLKGVDSTLKIQPAKLEDSAVYLCASSLERGGADTQYFGPGTRLTVL.